This T cell receptor (beta chain) appears in the sequencing data of a study of CD8 T cells in ankylosing spondylitis. Making use of molecular barcodes, quantitative 5'-RACE generated TCR beta libraries. TCRdb re-analysed the 5' RACE reads in MiXCR, keeping a single row per CDR3 protein. The sample has a few hundred thousand distinct CDR3 sequences, 15% to 20% seen once; the top ten hold approximately 32%. The CDR3 is 16 amino acids. Trimming stripped 4 bases from V and 1 base from J, with 15 bases between. This clonotype showed up just a few times. The chain combines TRBV12-3 or TRBV12-4 with TRBJ2-3; the D is unclear. Sequenced input: blood, either unsorted or a sorted T cell fraction (not recorded which). The TCR originated in a male donor with ankylosing spondylitis or in good health (not recorded which). The CDR3 region has the DNA TGTGCCAGCAGTTCATACCCGGACGAGGGCACAGATACGCAGTATTTT. Protein sequence: CASSSYPDEGTDTQYF.